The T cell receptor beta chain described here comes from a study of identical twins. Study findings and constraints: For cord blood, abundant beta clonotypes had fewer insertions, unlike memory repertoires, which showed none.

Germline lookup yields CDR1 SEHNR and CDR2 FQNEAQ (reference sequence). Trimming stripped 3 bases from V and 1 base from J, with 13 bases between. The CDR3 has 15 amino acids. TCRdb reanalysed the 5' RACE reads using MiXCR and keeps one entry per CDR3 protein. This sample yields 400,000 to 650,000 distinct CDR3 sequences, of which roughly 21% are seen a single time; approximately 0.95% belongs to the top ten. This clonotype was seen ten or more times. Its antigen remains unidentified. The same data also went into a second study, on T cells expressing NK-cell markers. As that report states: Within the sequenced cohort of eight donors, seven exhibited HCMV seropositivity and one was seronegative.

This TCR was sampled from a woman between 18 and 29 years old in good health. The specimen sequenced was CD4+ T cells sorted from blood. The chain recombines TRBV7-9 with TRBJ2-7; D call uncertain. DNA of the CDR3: TGTGCCAGCAGCTTGACAACTCACAGATCCTACGAGCAGTACTTC. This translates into CASSLTTHRSYEQYF.